This T cell receptor beta chain was observed in a study of low-dose radiotherapy and immunotherapy resistance in tumors. Study details: Fractions of 0.5 Gy went to Cohort 1 every 2 weeks, totaling 6.5 Gy.

CDR3 length equals 16 residues. V shed 0 bases, J shed 4 bases, and the junction held 7 bases outside the gene matches. Germline lookup yields CDR1 DFQATT and CDR2 SNEGSKA (reference sequence). TRAV and TRBV primers primed cDNA for both TCRalpha and TCRbeta. The PCR that amplified TCRs ran for 20 cycles, relying on a constant-region primer and a V-primer adapter. Via MiXCR, TCRdb re-called the reads, giving one row per CDR3 protein. The table lists about 10,000 distinct CDR3 sequences, roughly two fifths of them singletons. This receptor was taken from a human donor with advanced metastatic prostate, ovarian, gallbladder or colorectal cancer (not recorded which). This table probably holds off-target reads from a library built for another chain. This chain connects TRBV20-1 to TRBJ2-7, with 12 bases identical to TRBD2. The CDR3 region is CSARDLLAGGPYEQYF. The DNA of the CDR3 is TGCAGTGCTAGAGATTTGCTAGCGGGAGGGCCGTACGAGCAGTACTTC.